This entry is about one T cell receptor beta chain. This record belongs to a study of CD8 T cells in Susac syndrome. V was clipped by 6 bases and J by 4 bases; unmatched bases: 5. The V gene's germline CDR1 is LNHDA and CDR2 SQIVND (reference sequence). The CDR3 has 13 residues. With random hexamers, reverse transcription was performed on about 0.5 to 1 ug of RNA. A multiplex approach, immunoSEQ multiplex PCR, amplified TCR beta CDR3 across 54 Vbeta and 13 Jbeta. TCRdb itself ran the immunoSEQ multiplex PCR reads through MiXCR, one entry per CDR3 protein. Altogether 300,000 or so distinct CDR3 sequences are present, about 92% being singletons, with the ten largest covering 0.065%. CD8+ and CD4+ T cells circulating in blood were sequenced for TCR beta. In the multiple sclerosis control group, patients were treatment-naive and had stable or active relapsing-remitting disease. Bulk CD8+ and CD4+ cells came from magnetic negative isolation; CD8+ TEMRA by FACS.

The chain combines TRBV19 with TRBJ1-2, with TRBD1 identical over 7 bases. The origin of this receptor is a human donor with multiple sclerosis. Sequenced input: CD4+ T cells from PBMCs. The CDR3 protein is CASSRDSFYGYTF. The CDR3 coding sequence is TGTGCCAGTAGCCGGGACAGCTTCTATGGCTACACCTTC.